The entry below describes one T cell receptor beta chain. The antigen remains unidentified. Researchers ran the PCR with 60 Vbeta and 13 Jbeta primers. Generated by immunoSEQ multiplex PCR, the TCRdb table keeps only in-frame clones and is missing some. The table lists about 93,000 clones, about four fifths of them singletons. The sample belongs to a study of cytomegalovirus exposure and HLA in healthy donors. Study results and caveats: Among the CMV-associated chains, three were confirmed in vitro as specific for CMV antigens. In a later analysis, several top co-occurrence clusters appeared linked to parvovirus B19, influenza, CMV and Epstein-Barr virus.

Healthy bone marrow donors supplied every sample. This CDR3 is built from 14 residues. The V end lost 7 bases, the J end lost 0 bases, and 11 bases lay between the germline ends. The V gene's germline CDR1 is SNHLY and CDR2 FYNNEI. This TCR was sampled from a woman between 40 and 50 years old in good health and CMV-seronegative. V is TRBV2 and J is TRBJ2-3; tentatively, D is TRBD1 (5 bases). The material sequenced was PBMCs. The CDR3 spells CASTLDTSTDTQYF. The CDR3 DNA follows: TGTGCCAGCACCCTGGACACTAGCACAGATACGCAGTATTTT.